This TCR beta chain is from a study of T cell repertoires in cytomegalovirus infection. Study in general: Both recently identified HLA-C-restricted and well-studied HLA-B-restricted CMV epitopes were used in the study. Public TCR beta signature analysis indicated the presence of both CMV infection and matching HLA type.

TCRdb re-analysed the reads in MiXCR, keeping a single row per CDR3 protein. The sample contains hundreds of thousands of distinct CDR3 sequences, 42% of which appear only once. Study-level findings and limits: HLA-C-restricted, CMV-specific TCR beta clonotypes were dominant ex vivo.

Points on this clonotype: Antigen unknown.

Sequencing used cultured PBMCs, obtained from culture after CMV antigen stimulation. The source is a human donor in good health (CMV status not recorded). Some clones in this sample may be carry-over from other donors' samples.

CDR3 coding DNA: TGTGCCAGTAGCAGCCCCCGGACGGCGGTCGGCTCCTACGAGCAGTACTTC. It translates to CASSSPRTAVGSYEQYF. This chain joins TRBV19 and TRBJ2-7; D is undetermined. CDR1 and CDR2 from the germline V gene are LNHDA and SQIVND (reference sequence). Trimming pared 6 bases from V and 0 bases from J, leaving 21 bases between. CDR3 length equals 17 residues.